Below are 20 T cell receptor beta chains sequenced from a single sample in a study of shared T cell receptors in the human thymus. TCRdb keeps only in-frame clones here, not all; method: immunoSEQ multiplex PCR. The sample lists 720,000 or so clones, 75% to 90% seen once, with 0.0095% to 0.013% in the top ten. This same sample was also taken into another study, of human thymus T cells.

Sequencing used thymocytes. Every receptor here comes from a girl under three years old with a congenital heart defect.

The chain combines TRBV14 with TRBJ2-5; D is possibly TRBD1 (6 bases). Germline lookup yields CDR1 SGHDN and CDR2 FVKESK. Trimming cost V 1 base and J 7 bases, with 13 bases left between them. This CDR3 has 14 residues. CDR3 sequence reads: CASSQGQVVRTQYF. The CDR3 DNA reads TGTGCCAGCAGCCAAGGACAGGTCGTCCGGACCCAGTACTTC.

The chain combines TRBV7-2 with TRBJ2-1, with 8 bases aligning to TRBD2. The ends lost 5 bases at V and 10 bases at J; junction bases unmatched: 7. This CDR3 is built from 13 residues. Germline V CDR1 and CDR2: SGHTA, FQGNSA. The CDR3 bases are TGTGCCAGCAGCGCGCGGAGCGGGGGAGAGCAGTTCTTC. It codes for CASSARSGGEQFF.

The chain is built from TRBV30 and TRBJ2-7; the D gene is possibly TRBD1 (5 bases). The CDR3 loop spans 13 amino acids. Germline loops: CDR1 GTSNPN, CDR2 SVGIG (reference sequence). Trimming removed 1 base at V and 2 bases at J, with 9 bases between. CDR3 sequence reads: CAWSERQPYEQYF. CDR3 nucleotides: TGTGCCTGGAGTGAAAGACAGCCCTACGAGCAGTACTTC.

This chain connects TRBV11-3 to TRBJ2-7; 8 positions agree with TRBD1. V lost 4 bases and J lost 4; bases outside the gene matches: 3. The CDR3 runs to 13 residues. Germline values: CDR1 SGHNT, CDR2 YENEEA. CDR3 residues: CASSYRDRYEQYF. As DNA, the CDR3 is TGTGCCAGCAGCTACCGGGACAGGTACGAGCAGTACTTC.

A single count supports this clone. The J gene is TRBJ2-3, the V gene TRBV29-1; TRBD2 might be the D (5 bases). V was cut by 3 bases and J by 2 bases, with 15 bases left in between. From germline, CDR1 is SQVTM and CDR2 ANQGSEA. The CDR3 length is 15 residues. The CDR3 region is CSVEEAGISTDTQYF. CDR3 in DNA: TGCAGCGTTGAGGAAGCCGGGATCTCCACAGATACGCAGTATTTT.

Written as DNA, the CDR3 is TGTGCCAGCAGTACAGAACAGGGGTGCTCCTACAATGAGCAGTTCTTC. Encoded protein: CASSTEQGCSYNEQFF. The gene calls are TRBV27 and TRBJ2-1, with 7 positions matching TRBD1. The CDR3 has 16 amino acids. Germline lookup yields CDR1 MNHEY and CDR2 SMNVEV (reference sequence). J gave up 0 bases and V 5 bases, and 7 bases lay outside the gene matches.

The chain is built from TRBV7-2 and TRBJ2-2, with D possibly being TRBD2 (6 bases). CDR3 length: 19 amino acids. Germline CDR1 is SGHTA and CDR2 is FQGNSA. V shed 3 bases and J shed 5 bases, with 25 bases lying between them. The CDR3 sequence is CASSFTNPLADTRTGELFF. The CDR3 DNA reads TGTGCCAGCAGCTTCACGAACCCTTTAGCGGATACGAGGACCGGGGAGCTGTTTTTT.

The chain joins TRBV5-1 to TRBJ2-1; 15 bases are a match to TRBD2. Per germline, CDR1 SGHRS and CDR2 YFSETQ. CDR3 length: 18 residues. V was clipped by 4 bases and J by 4 bases; unmatched bases: 9. The CDR3 DNA follows: TGCGCCAGCAGCCCCGGGACTAGCGGGGGGCGGGATTACAATGAGCAGTTCTTC. Translating gives CASSPGTSGGRDYNEQFF.

In this sample, this clone turned up a few times. This sequence joins TRBV11-3 and TRBJ2-2; D remains unclear. The CDR3 runs to 17 residues. V lost 0 bases and J 2 bases, leaving 13 bases between the germline ends. Germline V gives CDR1 SGHNT, CDR2 YENEEA. The CDR3: CASSLDPPGLNTGELFF. DNA for the CDR3: TGTGCCAGCAGCTTAGATCCGCCCGGGTTAAACACCGGGGAGCTGTTTTTT.

This clone has a single count. The rearrangement links TRBV7-6 to TRBJ2-4; 9 bases fit TRBD2. This CDR3 is built from 18 residues. The germline V gene encodes CDR1 SGHVS and CDR2 FNYEAQ. V lost 5 bases to trimming and J lost 1 base; unmatched junction nucleotides: 12. The CDR3 bases are TGTGCCAGCAGCCCTTTTGCGGGGGGGCCGGGGGCCAAAAACATTCAGTACTTC. It encodes CASSPFAGGPGAKNIQYF. The full variable domain, its missing parts supplied by reference TRBV7-6 and TRBJ2-4, is GAGVSQSPRYKVTKRGQDVALRCDPISGHVSLYWYRQALGQGPEFLTYFNYEAQQDKSGLPNDRFSAERPEGSISTLTIQRTEQRDSAMYRCASSPFAGGPGAKNIQYFGAGTRLSVL.

This clone was recorded only once. The CDR3 nucleotides are TGTGCCACCAGCAGACAAACTGGGGGGGAGCAGTACTTC. Translation: CATSRQTGGEQYF. V usage is TRBV15 and J usage is TRBJ2-5; 7 bases align to TRBD2. Losses at the gene ends were 2 bases for V and 11 bases for J; bases not matched to a gene: 8. The CDR3 length is 13 residues. Germline V gene data show CDR1 as LNHNV and CDR2 as YYDKDF (reference sequence). The entire variable domain, with the rest obtained from reference TRBV15 and TRBJ2-5, is as follows: DAMVIQNPRYQVTQFGKPVTLSCSQTLNHNVMYWYQQKSSQAPKLLFHYYDKDFNNEADTPDNFQSRRPNTSFCFLDIRSPGLGDTAMYLCATSRQTGGEQYFGPGTRLLVL.

The chain couples TRBV28 to TRBJ1-2; the D gene is possibly TRBD1 (5 bases). This CDR3 is built from 14 residues. Germline-derived CDR1 and CDR2 are MDHEN and SYDVKM. Trimming pared 5 bases from V and 5 bases from J, leaving 15 bases between. The CDR3 protein is CASSEAQGSYGYTF. The CDR3 coding sequence is TGTGCCAGCAGTGAAGCCCAGGGAAGTTATGGCTACACCTTC.

This clone was counted a few times. The V and J genes are TRBV4-1 and TRBJ1-5; D is possibly TRBD1 (6 bases). Germline CDR1 reads MGHRA; CDR2 reads YSYEKL. The CDR3 is made up of 18 amino acids. Trimming took 4 bases from V and 0 from J, leaving 19 bases between them. The CDR3 DNA is TGCGCCAGCAGCCCAGGCCCTGGGGACACTAATAGCAATCAGCCCCAGCATTTT. It codes for CASSPGPGDTNSNQPQHF.

The chain has TRBV29-1 and TRBJ1-2; TRBD1 might be the D (5 bases). V was shortened by 6 bases and J by 6 bases, with 44 bases between the two germline ends. CDR1 is SQVTM, CDR2 ANQGSEA, per germline. This CDR3 is built from 22 residues. CDR3 loop: CSVGGEVSSSGTERFGRDGYTF. DNA of the CDR3: TGCAGCGTGGGGGGTGAAGTGAGTAGTAGTGGTACCGAGAGATTCGGCCGGGATGGCTACACCTTC.

For the CDR3, the DNA is TGCGCCAGCAGCTTGGTAGTGAACACTGAAGCTTTCTTT. Encoded protein: CASSLVVNTEAFF. The chain recombines TRBV5-1 with TRBJ1-1; D not resolved. CDR1 and CDR2 from the germline V gene are SGHRS and YFSETQ. This CDR3 is built from 13 residues. Trimming stripped 0 bases from V and 0 bases from J, with 3 bases between.

The CDR3 DNA follows: TGCAGTGCTTACAGGAACACTGAAGCTTTCTTT. Its protein is CSAYRNTEAFF. The chain has TRBV20-1 and TRBJ1-1; D is ambiguous. The V gene lost 5 bases and the J gene lost 1 base, with 5 bases spanning the gap. The length of the CDR3 is 11 residues. Germline values: CDR1 DFQATT, CDR2 SNEGSKA (reference sequence).

This rearrangement joins TRBV7-6 to TRBJ2-5, with D perhaps matching TRBD1 (7 bases). Germline V gives CDR1 SGHVS, CDR2 FNYEAQ. This CDR3 contains 13 residues. V gave up 11 bases and J gave up 2 bases, with 15 bases separating them. The CDR3 region has the DNA TGTGCCTGCGGGGACAGCTTTCAAGAGACCCAGTACTTC. Protein: CACGDSFQETQYF.

A word on this clone: The identical CDR3 is also encoded by other nucleotide sequences in the sample. The chain joins TRBV27 to TRBJ2-7, with a tentative D call TRBD2 (6 bases). Germline-derived CDR1 and CDR2 are MNHEY and SMNVEV (reference sequence). The ends were cut back, 3 bases at V and 4 bases at J, with 7 bases in the middle. This CDR3 is 12 amino acids long. The CDR3 region has the DNA TGTGCCAGCAGTTTGGGAGGATACGAGCAGTACTTC. Translated: CASSLGGYEQYF.

CDR3 in amino acids: CARSALASHEQFF. DNA for the CDR3: TGTGCCAGAAGCGCACTAGCGTCCCATGAGCAGTTCTTC. J is TRBJ2-1 and V is TRBV5-3; 7 bases map to TRBD2. TRBV5-3 is known as an ORF, though its function is uncertain. The ends lost 4 bases at V and 8 bases at J; junction bases unmatched: 6. This CDR3 spans 13 amino acids.

The chain recombines TRBV7-9 with TRBJ1-2; TRBD1 is a possible D gene (6 bases). V was clipped by 5 bases and J by 4 bases, with 20 bases between them. Germline V CDR1 and CDR2: SEHNR, FQNEAQ (reference sequence). The CDR3 spans 16 residues. CDR3 in DNA: TGTGCCAGCAGCGCCGGGACATTCAAACCCCTCTATGGCTACACCTTC. Amino acid sequence: CASSAGTFKPLYGYTF.